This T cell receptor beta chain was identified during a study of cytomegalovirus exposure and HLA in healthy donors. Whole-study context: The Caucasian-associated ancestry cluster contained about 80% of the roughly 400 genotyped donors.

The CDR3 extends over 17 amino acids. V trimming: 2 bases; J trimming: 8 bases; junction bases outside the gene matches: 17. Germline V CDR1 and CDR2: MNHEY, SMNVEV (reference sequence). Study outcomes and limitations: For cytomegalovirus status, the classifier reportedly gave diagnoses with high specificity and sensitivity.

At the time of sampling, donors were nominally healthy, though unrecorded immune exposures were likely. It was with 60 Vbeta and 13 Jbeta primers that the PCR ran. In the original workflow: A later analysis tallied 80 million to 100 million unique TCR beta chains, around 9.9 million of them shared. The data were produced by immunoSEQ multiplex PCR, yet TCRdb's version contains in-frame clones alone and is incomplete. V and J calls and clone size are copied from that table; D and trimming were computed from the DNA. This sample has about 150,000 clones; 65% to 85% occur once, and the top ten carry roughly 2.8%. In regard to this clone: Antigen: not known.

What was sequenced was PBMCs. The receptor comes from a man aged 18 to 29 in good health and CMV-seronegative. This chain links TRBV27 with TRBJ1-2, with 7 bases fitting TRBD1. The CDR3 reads CASSLTRQGAEEWGYTF. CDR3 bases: TGTGCCAGCAGTTTAACTAGACAGGGAGCCGAAGAGTGGGGCTACACCTTC.